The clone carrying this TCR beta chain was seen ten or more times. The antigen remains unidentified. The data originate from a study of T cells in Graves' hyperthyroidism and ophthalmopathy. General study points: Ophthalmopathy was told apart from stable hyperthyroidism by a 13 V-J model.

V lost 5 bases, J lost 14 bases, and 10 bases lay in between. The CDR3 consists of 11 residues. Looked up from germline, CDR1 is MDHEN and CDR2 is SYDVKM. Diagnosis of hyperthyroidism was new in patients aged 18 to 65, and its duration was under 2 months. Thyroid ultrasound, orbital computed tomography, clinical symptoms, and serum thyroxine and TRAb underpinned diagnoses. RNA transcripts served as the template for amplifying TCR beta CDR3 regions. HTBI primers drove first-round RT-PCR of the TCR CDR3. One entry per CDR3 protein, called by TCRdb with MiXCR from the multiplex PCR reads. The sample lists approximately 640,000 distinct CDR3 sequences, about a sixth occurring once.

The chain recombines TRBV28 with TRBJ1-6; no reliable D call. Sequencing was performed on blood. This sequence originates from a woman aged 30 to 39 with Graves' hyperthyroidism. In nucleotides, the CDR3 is TGTGCCAGCAGTCGCCCCCCAGCCCTCCACTTT. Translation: CASSRPPALHF.